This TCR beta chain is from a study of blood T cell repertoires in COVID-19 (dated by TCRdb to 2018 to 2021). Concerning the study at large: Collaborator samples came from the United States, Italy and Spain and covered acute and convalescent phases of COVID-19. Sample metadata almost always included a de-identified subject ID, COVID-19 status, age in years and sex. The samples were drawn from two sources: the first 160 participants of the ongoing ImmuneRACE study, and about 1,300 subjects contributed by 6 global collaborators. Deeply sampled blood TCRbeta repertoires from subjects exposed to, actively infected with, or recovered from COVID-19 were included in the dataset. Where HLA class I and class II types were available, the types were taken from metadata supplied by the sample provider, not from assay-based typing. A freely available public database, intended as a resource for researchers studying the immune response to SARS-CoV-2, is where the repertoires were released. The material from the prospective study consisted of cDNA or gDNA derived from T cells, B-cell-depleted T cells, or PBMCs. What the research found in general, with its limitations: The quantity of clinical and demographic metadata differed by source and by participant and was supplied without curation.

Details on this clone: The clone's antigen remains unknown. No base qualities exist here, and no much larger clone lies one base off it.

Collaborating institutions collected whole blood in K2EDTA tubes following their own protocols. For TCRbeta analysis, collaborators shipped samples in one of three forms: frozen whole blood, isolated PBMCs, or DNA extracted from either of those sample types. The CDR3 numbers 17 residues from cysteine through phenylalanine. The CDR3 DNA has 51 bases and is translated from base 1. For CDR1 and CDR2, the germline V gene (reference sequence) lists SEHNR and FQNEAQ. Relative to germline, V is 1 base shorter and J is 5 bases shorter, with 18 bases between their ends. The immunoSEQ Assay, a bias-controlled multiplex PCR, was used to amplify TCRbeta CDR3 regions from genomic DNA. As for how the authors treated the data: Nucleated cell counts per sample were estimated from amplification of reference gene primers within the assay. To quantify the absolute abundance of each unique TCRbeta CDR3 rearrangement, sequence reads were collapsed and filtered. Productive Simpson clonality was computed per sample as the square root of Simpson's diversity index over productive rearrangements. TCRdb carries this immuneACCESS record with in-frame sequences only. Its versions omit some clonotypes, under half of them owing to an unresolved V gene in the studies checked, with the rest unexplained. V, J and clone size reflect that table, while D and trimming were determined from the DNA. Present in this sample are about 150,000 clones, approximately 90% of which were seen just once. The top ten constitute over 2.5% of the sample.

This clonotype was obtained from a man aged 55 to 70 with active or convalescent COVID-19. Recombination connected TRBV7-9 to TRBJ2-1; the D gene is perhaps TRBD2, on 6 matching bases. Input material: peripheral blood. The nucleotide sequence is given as TGTGCCAGCAGCTTAGTATGGGAGGCAAGACTTAACAATGAGCAGTTCTTC. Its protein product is CASSLVWEARLNNEQFF.